Shown below are 2 T cell receptor beta chains from a single sample sequenced in a study of CD8+ T cells in alopecia areata. RNA, once extracted, was reverse transcribed into cDNA for use as the sequencing template. Sequenced by immunoSEQ multiplex PCR; TCRdb stores in-frame clones only, minus some. Here the sample spans some 170,000 clones, around 71% being singletons. Sequences were derived from CD8+ T cells sorted from blood, sampled at week 0. These receptors all come from a human donor with alopecia areata.

A few counts support this clone. One junction end disagrees with the germline gene, perhaps due to a read error. The genes are TRBV7-3 and TRBJ2-7; D is perhaps TRBD1 or TRBD2 (5 bases each). The CDR3 consists of 14 residues. The germline V gene has CDR1 SGHTA and CDR2 FQGTGA. CDR3 region: CASSSTGTSDEQYF. CDR3 bases: TGTGCCAGCAGTTCAACCGGGACCTCCGACGAGCAGTACTTC.

With respect to this clone: One end of the junction is discordant with germline, which a read error may explain. The V and J genes are TRBV30 and TRBJ2-1; TRBD2 is a possible D gene (7 bases). The CDR3 has 10 residues. CDR1 is GTSNPN, CDR2 SVGIG, per germline (reference sequence). The CDR3, as DNA: TGTGCCTTCTCCGGGGGGCACGCGATCTTC. Amino acids: CAFSGGHAIF.